This TCR beta chain was found in a study of early T cells in non-severe SARS-CoV-2 infection. The overall study: The study sequenced bulk RNA from unsorted whole blood, with chains unpaired. Study-wide points: Lookups in VDJdb leaned toward anti-spike CD8 responses and missed private and CD4 specificities.

cDNA molecules, individually, were tagged with unique molecular identifiers. MiXCR, run by TCRdb on the 5' RACE reads, gives a single entry per CDR3 protein. The table has tens of thousands of distinct CDR3 sequences, under 6% seen once. The CDR3 extends over 16 amino acids. V was clipped by 4 bases and J by 1 base; unmatched bases: 9. Germline V gene lookup returns CDR1 LGHNA and CDR2 YSLEER. This clonotype was picked up many times. Its antigen remains unidentified. The sample comprised whole blood. This receptor was taken from an adult who was a healthcare worker with PCR-confirmed SARS-CoV-2 infection or an uninfected control (not recorded which). The chain is built from TRBV4-3 and TRBJ1-2; 7 bases agree with TRBD1. The DNA of the CDR3 is TGCGCCAGCAGCCGAGAAGAGACAGGGTATAACTATGGCTACACCTTC. As protein: CASSREETGYNYGYTF.